This section outlines one TCR beta chain sequence together with its context. The CDR3 length is 14 residues. Germline CDR1 reads GTSNPN; CDR2 reads SVGIG (reference sequence). The germline V and J ends were trimmed by 0 bases and 3 bases, with 11 bases remaining between them. The record originates from a study of PD-L1 blockade in urothelial cancer. Specified time point: peripheral blood 6 weeks after treatment start. Templates that were synthetic TCR analogs were spiked into each PCR. Method: immunoSEQ multiplex PCR; TCRdb's copy keeps in-frame clones and lacks some. The table has about 30,000 clones, approximately 81% seen once; the top ten hold under 3%.

The chain carries TRBV30 and TRBJ1-2; D is possibly TRBD1 (6 bases). This receptor was identified in a man aged 65-85 years with urothelial cancer. The sample in question was PBMCs, obtained around atezolizumab (anti-PD-L1) treatment. The CDR3 is CAWSVVQGYYGYTF. Here the CDR3 DNA reads TGTGCCTGGAGTGTAGTACAGGGATACTATGGCTACACCTTC.